This is a list of T cell receptor beta chains from one sample in a study of OX40 agonist ivuxolimab in advanced cancers. Clones were read by immunoSEQ multiplex PCR, and TCRdb kept only the in-frame ones, dropping some. In the table there are tens of thousands of clones, approximately 86% of which are singletons. The sample consisted of CD4+ or CD8+ T cells sorted from blood, taken in a trial of the OX40 agonist ivuxolimab. The receptors were sampled from an adult with an advanced solid tumor such as melanoma, head and neck, liver or kidney cancer. Each CDR3 is given with its conserved first and last residue. The order of the fields is V gene, J gene, D gene, clone size, CDR3 protein, CDR3 DNA. The D gene is left open where the match is weak. Size is omitted from some rows. Given values are once, few, many or a class for expanded clones.

>TRBV9|TRBJ1-6|TRBD1|few
CASSPRTGERNSPLHF
TGTGCCAGCAGCCCGCGGACAGGAGAGCGTAATTCACCCCTCCACTTT
>TRBV11-2|TRBJ1-3|-|-
CASSLDFRGSGNTIYF
TGTGCCAGCAGCTTAGATTTTAGGGGATCGGGAAACACCATATATTTT
>TRBV7-9|TRBJ1-1|-|-
CASSLGSFRLGNTEAFF
TGTGCCAGCAGCTTAGGGTCGTTCAGGCTCGGGAACACTGAAGCTTTCTTT
>TRBV7-2|TRBJ2-1|TRBD2|-
CASSVSGGARNEQFF
TGTGCCAGCAGCGTTAGCGGGGGGGCGCGGAATGAGCAGTTCTTC
>TRBV28|TRBJ1-2|TRBD1|once
CASSPGGEGNYGYTF
TGTGCCAGCAGCCCAGGGGGGGAAGGGAACTATGGCTACACCTTC
>TRBV10-3|TRBJ2-5|-|-
CAISESTSTETQYF
TGTGCCATCAGTGAGTCCACGAGTACGGAGACCCAGTACTTC
>TRBV6-5|TRBJ2-7|-|-
CASSPTLGSYEQYF
TGTGCCAGCAGTCCAACATTAGGCTCCTACGAGCAGTACTTC
>TRBV5-1|TRBJ2-5|-|-
CASSLGPSQETQYF
TGCGCCAGCAGCTTGGGCCCATCTCAAGAGACCCAGTACTTC
>TRBV5-6|TRBJ2-1|-|many
CASSLEIQGTNEQFF
TGTGCCAGCAGCTTGGAGATTCAAGGAACCAATGAGCAGTTCTTC
>TRBV2|TRBJ1-6|TRBD1|-
CASSERQGANSPLHF
TGTGCCAGCAGTGAGAGACAGGGGGCTAATTCACCCCTCCACTTT
>TRBV9|TRBJ2-2|TRBD1|-
CASSVRTGGWPANTGELFF
TGTGCCAGCAGCGTTCGGACAGGGGGCTGGCCCGCGAACACCGGGGAGCTGTTTTTT
>TRBV12-2|TRBJ1-4|-|once
CASRLHTGLYEKLFF
TGTGCAAGTCGCTTACACACAGGGTTATATGAAAAACTGTTTTTT
>TRBV4-2|TRBJ1-4|-|-
CASSQEYRRANEKLFF
TGTGCCAGCAGCCAAGAATATAGGCGGGCTAATGAAAAACTGTTTTTT
>TRBV5-1|TRBJ1-1|TRBD1|-
CASSLGQGASDTEAFF
TGCGCCAGCAGCCTAGGACAGGGGGCTTCGGACACTGAAGCTTTCTTT
>TRBV5-4|TRBJ1-2|-|-
CASSLIGGNYGYTF
TGTGCCAGCAGCCTGATTGGCGGTAACTATGGCTACACCTTC
>TRBV23-1|TRBJ2-2|-|-
CASSQGEPGELFF
TGCGCCAGCAGTCAAGGGGAACCCGGGGAGCTGTTTTTT
>TRBV28|TRBJ2-7|-|few
CASSNRYEQYF
TGTGCCAGCAGCAACAGGTACGAGCAGTACTTC
>TRBV7-9|TRBJ2-1|TRBD2|-
CASSLGLLAGGQFF
TGTGCCAGCAGCTTAGGATTACTAGCGGGGGGGCAGTTCTTC
>TRBV11-3|TRBJ1-1|-|-
CASSPGVGLHGGNTEAFF
TGTGCCAGCAGCCCCGGGGTTGGTCTTCACGGCGGGAACACTGAAGCTTTCTTT
>TRBV13|TRBJ1-6|-|few
CASSLEGRVNSPLHF
TGTGCCAGCAGCTTAGAGGGCAGGGTTAATTCACCCCTCCACTTT
>TRBV11-1|TRBJ1-2|-|few
CASSSSGTEPSNYGYTF
TGTGCCAGCAGCTCCTCCGGGACCGAGCCCTCCAACTATGGCTACACCTTC
>TRBV27|TRBJ2-3|-|once
CASRSPTDTQYF
TGTGCCAGCAGGTCACCCACAGATACGCAGTATTTT
>TRBV6-6|TRBJ1-4|TRBD1|-
CATSGTAPSVKLFF
TGTGCCACCTCCGGGACAGCTCCTTCTGTAAAACTGTTTTTT
>TRBV6-4|TRBJ2-5|TRBD2|once
CASSEKSGAQETQYF
TGTGCCAGCAGTGAGAAGAGCGGGGCCCAAGAGACCCAGTACTTC
>TRBV6-5|TRBJ2-2|-|-
CASVKGLNTGELFF
TGTGCCAGCGTTAAGGGACTCAACACCGGGGAGCTGTTTTTT
>TRBV7-2|TRBJ2-3|-|-
CASSLVIRLPGDTQYF
TGTGCCAGCAGCTTAGTTATTAGGCTACCCGGAGATACGCAGTATTTT
>TRBV6-5|TRBJ2-7|TRBD1|once
CASSYSDTGGWYEQYF
TGTGCCAGCAGTTACTCCGACACAGGGGGCTGGTACGAGCAGTACTTC
>TRBV4-1|TRBJ1-1|TRBD1|-
CASSQGQGTEAFF
TGCGCCAGCAGCCAGGGACAGGGAACTGAAGCTTTCTTT
>TRBV4-1|TRBJ2-2|-|-
CASSQDRAANTGELFF
TGCGCCAGCAGCCAAGATCGGGCGGCGAACACCGGGGAGCTGTTTTTT
>TRBV30|TRBJ2-7|TRBD2|once
CAWSADQGVREAYEQYF
TGTGCCTGGAGTGCCGATCAGGGTGTGCGGGAGGCCTACGAGCAGTACTTC
>TRBV2|TRBJ2-4|-|few
CASSKGPGGNIQYF
TGTGCCAGCAGTAAGGGACCAGGGGGGAACATTCAGTACTTC
>TRBV5-6|TRBJ2-6|TRBD1|-
CASSSPDRAAPSGANVLTF
TGTGCCAGCAGCTCCCCCGACAGGGCAGCGCCCTCTGGGGCCAACGTCCTGACTTTC
>TRBV27|TRBJ2-5|-|-
CASSLSWLETQYF
TGTGCCAGCAGTTTATCGTGGTTGGAGACCCAGTACTTC
>TRBV14|TRBJ2-2|-|-
CASSSPGACTGELFF
TGTGCCAGCAGTAGTCCGGGGGCTTGCACCGGGGAGCTGTTTTTT
>TRBV29-1|TRBJ1-5|-|-
CSVDVLPSNQPQHF
TGCAGCGTTGATGTCTTGCCGAGCAATCAGCCCCAGCATTTT
>TRBV28|TRBJ2-6|-|-
CASSLGDLSSGANVLTF
TGTGCCAGCAGTTTAGGGGATCTTAGCTCTGGGGCCAACGTCCTGACTTTC
>TRBV19|TRBJ2-4|-|-
CASSTLPGSTKNIQYF
TGTGCCAGTAGTACACTCCCAGGGTCTACCAAAAACATTCAGTACTTC
>TRBV27|TRBJ2-7|-|-
CASSFDQGSYEQYF
TGTGCCAGCAGTTTCGACCAGGGAAGCTACGAGCAGTACTTC
>TRBV28|TRBJ2-3|TRBD2|-
CASSGGTSTDTQYF
TGTGCCAGCTCGGGGGGGACAAGCACAGATACGCAGTATTTT
>TRBV28|TRBJ1-2|TRBD1|-
CACEGQPSGYTF
TGTGCCTGCGAGGGACAGCCCAGTGGCTACACCTTC
>TRBV6-5|TRBJ1-6|TRBD1|few
CASSYTPQGDNSPLHF
TGTGCCAGCAGTTACACGCCCCAGGGGGATAATTCACCCCTCCACTTT
>TRBV5-1|TRBJ2-5|TRBD2|-
CASSLAVNSGSQETQYF
TGCGCCAGCAGCTTGGCCGTAAATAGCGGGTCTCAAGAGACCCAGTACTTC
>TRBV27|TRBJ1-1|-|few
CASSFSRLRGQAFF
TGTGCCAGCAGTTTCTCCCGCCTCAGGGGCCAAGCTTTCTTT
>TRBV27|TRBJ2-2|-|-
CASSLSATGELFF
TGTGCCAGCAGTTTGTCAGCCACCGGGGAGCTGTTTTTT
>TRBV28|TRBJ2-3|TRBD2|-
CASSTGLASTDTQYF
TGTGCCAGCAGCACGGGACTAGCTAGCACAGATACGCAGTATTTT
>TRBV28|TRBJ2-1|-|once
CASSWGLSSYNEQFF
TGTGCCAGCAGTTGGGGGTTAAGCTCCTACAATGAGCAGTTCTTC